This record covers a single TCR beta chain. No cognate antigen has been identified for it. No quality values exist for individual bases; no much larger clone is one base distant. This specimen belongs to a study of control samples from healthy donors and cancer patients (dated by TCRdb to about 2020). Libraries were prepared through the immunoSEQ multiplex PCR assay. In TCRdb, the immuneACCESS table is reduced to in-frame sequences with V and J assigned. These tables do not hold every clone; where another copy was compared, an unresolved V gene accounts for under half, and the others remain unexplained. For this sample the table gives about 40,000 clones, of which approximately 87% were detected only once. Together, the top ten hold 10% of the sample. The CDR3 has 13 amino acids, counting the end cysteine and phenylalanine. The read is trimmed to its CDR3 DNA, 39 bases read in frame from base 1. V lost 0 bases and J lost 5 bases; the stretch between them is 4 bases long. CDR1 and CDR2 were assigned from the germline V gene as KGHSH and LQKENI.

The sequence is built from TRBV18 and TRBJ2-2, with the D gene not clear enough to name. The clonotype comes from a woman aged 60 to 75 with lung cancer. Sequences were obtained from PBMCs. The CDR3 protein: CASSPPITGELFF. Here is the DNA: TGTGCCAGCTCACCACCCATAACCGGGGAGCTGTTTTTT.